This paragraph reports one TCR beta chain. CDR1 is SGHRS, CDR2 YFSETQ, per germline. The CDR3 extends over 16 amino acids. V lost 1 base, J lost 4 bases, and 10 bases stayed unmatched. The sample originates from a study of blood T cell repertoires in COVID-19. Assay used: immunoSEQ multiplex PCR; TCRdb lists only in-frame clones, some missing. The sample includes approximately 150,000 clones, 80% to 90% seen only once; the top ten take roughly 10%. This sequence joins TRBV5-1 and TRBJ2-5; 7 positions match TRBD1. The sample consisted of peripheral blood. This receptor was obtained from a man in his sixties with active or convalescent COVID-19. CDR3 sequence reads: CASSLFGQGDRETQYF. DNA of the CDR3: TGCGCCAGCAGCTTGTTTGGGCAGGGGGATAGAGAGACCCAGTACTTC.